The present TCR beta chain was sequenced within a study of post-analysis software for immune sequencing data. Study conclusions and caveats: Samples made in the same batch grouped tightly together by F measure.

TCR beta libraries were prepared from cDNA with unique molecular identifiers. TCRdb reprocessed the PCR reads with MiXCR, giving one entry per CDR3 protein. Of about 380,000 distinct CDR3 sequences in the sample, roughly 35% were seen once. This clonotype appeared a few times. The antigen remains undetermined. An end of the junction differs from the germline gene, which may be a read error. The clonotype comes from a girl aged 5-17 years with multiple sclerosis. The sequenced sample consisted of blood.

DNA of the CDR3: TGTGCCAGCAGCCCGCGTGGAGGCCAGCCCCGGCATTTT. Amino acid sequence: CASSPRGGQPRHF. V is TRBV6-6 and J is TRBJ1-5; D is undetermined. Per germline, CDR1 MNHNY and CDR2 SVGAGI (reference sequence). The CDR3 length is 13 residues.